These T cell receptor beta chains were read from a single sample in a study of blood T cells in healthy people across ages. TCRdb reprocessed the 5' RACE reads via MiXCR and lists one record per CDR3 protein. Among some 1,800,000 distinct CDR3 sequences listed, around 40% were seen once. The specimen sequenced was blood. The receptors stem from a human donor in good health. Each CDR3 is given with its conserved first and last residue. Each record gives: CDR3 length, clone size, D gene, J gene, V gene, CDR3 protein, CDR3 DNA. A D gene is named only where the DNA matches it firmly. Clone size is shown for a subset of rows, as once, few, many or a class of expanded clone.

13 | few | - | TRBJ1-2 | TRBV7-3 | CASSLAGVSGYTF | TGTGCCAGCAGCTTAGCAGGGGTTAGTGGCTACACCTTC
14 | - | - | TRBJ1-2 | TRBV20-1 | CSAVARNDNYGYTF | TGCAGTGCCGTCGCCAGGAACGATAACTATGGCTACACCTTC
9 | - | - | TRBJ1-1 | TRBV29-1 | CSDGTEAFF | TGCAGCGATGGAACTGAAGCTTTCTTT
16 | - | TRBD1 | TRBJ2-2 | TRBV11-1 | CASSLGTGLNTGELFF | TGTGCCAGCAGCTTAGGGACAGGACTGAACACCGGGGAGCTGTTTTTT
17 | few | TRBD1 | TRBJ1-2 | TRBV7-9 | CASGRGTGDWAGHGYTF | TGTGCCAGCGGACGCGGGACAGGGGATTGGGCTGGCCATGGCTACACCTTC
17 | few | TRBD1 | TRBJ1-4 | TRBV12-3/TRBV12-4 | CASSFYRGRGPNEKLFF | TGTGCCAGCAGTTTCTACAGGGGCCGCGGACCGAATGAAAAACTGTTTTTT
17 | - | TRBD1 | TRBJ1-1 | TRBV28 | CASSFSSDRGRDTEAFF | TGTGCCAGCAGTTTTAGTTCGGACAGGGGCCGGGACACTGAAGCTTTCTTT
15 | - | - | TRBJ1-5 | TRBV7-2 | CASSSQYPSNQPQHF | TGTGCCAGCAGCTCCCAATACCCCAGCAATCAGCCCCAGCATTTT
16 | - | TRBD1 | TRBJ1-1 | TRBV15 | CATSRPIGQGGTEAFF | TGTGCCACCAGCAGACCCATAGGACAGGGAGGCACTGAAGCTTTCTTT
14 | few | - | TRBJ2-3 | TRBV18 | CASSPLDTTDTQYF | TGTGCCAGCTCACCACTGGACACCACAGATACGCAGTATTTT
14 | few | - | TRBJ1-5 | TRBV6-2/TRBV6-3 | CARNRAGADQPQHF | TGTGCCCGCAATAGAGCAGGGGCGGATCAGCCCCAGCATTTT
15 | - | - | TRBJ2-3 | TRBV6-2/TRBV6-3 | CASSPRGLDGDTQYF | TGTGCCAGCAGCCCACGGGGGTTAGACGGAGATACGCAGTATTTT
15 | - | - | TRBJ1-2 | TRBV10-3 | CAISESQGAPYGYTF | TGTGCCATCAGTGAGTCGCAAGGGGCCCCCTATGGCTACACCTTC
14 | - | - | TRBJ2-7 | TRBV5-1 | CASSLGREGYEQYF | TGCGCCAGCAGCTTGGGCAGGGAAGGCTACGAGCAGTACTTC
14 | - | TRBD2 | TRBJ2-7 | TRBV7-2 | CASSLVLAGSEQYF | TGTGCCAGCAGCTTAGTACTAGCGGGGAGTGAGCAGTACTTC
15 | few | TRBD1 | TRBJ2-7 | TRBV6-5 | CASSHTTGVFYEQYF | TGTGCCAGCAGTCACACGACAGGGGTCTTTTACGAGCAGTACTTC
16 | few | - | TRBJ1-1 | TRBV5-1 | CASSFNKFGQNTEAFF | TGCGCCAGCAGCTTTAATAAATTCGGACAGAACACTGAAGCTTTCTTT
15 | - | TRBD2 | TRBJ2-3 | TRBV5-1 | CASSLASSGGDTQYF | TGCGCCAGCAGCTTGGCATCTAGCGGGGGAGATACGCAGTATTTT
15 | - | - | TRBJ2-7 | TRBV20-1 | CSAEGGDSDSYEQYF | TGCAGTGCTGAAGGAGGGGACTCCGACTCCTACGAGCAGTACTTC
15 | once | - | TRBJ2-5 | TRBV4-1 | CASSQQGSPLYEQYF | TGCGCCAGCAGCCAACAGGGGAGTCCTCTCTATGAGCAGTACTTC
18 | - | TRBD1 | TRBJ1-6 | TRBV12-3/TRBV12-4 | CASTFKGAHLGDNSPLHF | TGTGCCAGCACGTTTAAGGGGGCGCATTTGGGGGATAATTCACCCCTCCACTTT
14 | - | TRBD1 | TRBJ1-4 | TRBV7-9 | CASSPRDRGSAVFF | TGTGCCAGCAGCCCAAGGGACAGGGGTAGTGCGGTGTTTTTT
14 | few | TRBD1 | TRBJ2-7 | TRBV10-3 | CAISGDRGPYEQYF | TGTGCCATCAGTGGGGACAGGGGGCCCTACGAGCAGTACTTC
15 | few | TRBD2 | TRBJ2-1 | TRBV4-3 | CASSPKPSGPGEQFF | TGCGCCAGCAGCCCCAAGCCTAGCGGGCCCGGTGAGCAGTTCTTC
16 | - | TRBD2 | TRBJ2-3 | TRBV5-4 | CASSSGLAGNTDTQYF | TGTGCCAGCAGCTCAGGACTAGCGGGGAACACAGATACGCAGTATTTT
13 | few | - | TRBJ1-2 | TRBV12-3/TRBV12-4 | CASSQTPYYGYTF | TGTGCCAGCAGCCAAACACCCTACTATGGCTACACCTTC
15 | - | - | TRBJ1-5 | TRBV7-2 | CASSLGIGMSQPQHF | TGTGCCAGCAGCTTAGGAATAGGGATGAGTCAGCCCCAGCATTTT
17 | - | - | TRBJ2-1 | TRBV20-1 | CSASPEEGRVLYNEQFF | TGCAGTGCTAGCCCAGAGGAGGGGCGCGTCCTCTACAATGAGCAGTTCTTC
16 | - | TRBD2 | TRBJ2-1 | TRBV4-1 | CASSRGRGGRYNKQFF | TGCGCCAGCAGCCGGGGACGGGGGGGCCGGTACAATAAGCAGTTCTTC
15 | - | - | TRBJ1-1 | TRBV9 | CASSEVRAGGTEAFF | TGTGCCAGCAGCGAGGTCCGCGCCGGGGGCACTGAAGCTTTCTTT
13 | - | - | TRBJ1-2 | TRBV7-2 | CASSLMNLYGYTF | TGTGCCAGCAGCCTAATGAACCTCTATGGCTACACCTTC
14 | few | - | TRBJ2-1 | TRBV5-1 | CASSFDGAYNEQFF | TGCGCCAGCAGCTTCGACGGAGCGTACAATGAGCAGTTCTTC
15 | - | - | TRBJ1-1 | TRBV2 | CASSEDIGGFSEAFF | TGTGCCAGCAGTGAAGACATAGGGGGTTTTTCTGAAGCTTTCTTT
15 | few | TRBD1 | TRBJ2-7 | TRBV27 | CASSLTGTAKGEQYF | TGTGCCAGCAGTTTGACAGGGACCGCGAAAGGCGAGCAGTACTTC
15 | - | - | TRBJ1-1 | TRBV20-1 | CSAPEIGLMNTEAFF | TGCAGTGCCCCTGAAATCGGACTGATGAACACTGAAGCTTTCTTT
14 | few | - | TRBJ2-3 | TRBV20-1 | CSAVGFANTDTQYF | TGCAGTGCCGTGGGATTCGCAAACACAGATACGCAGTATTTT
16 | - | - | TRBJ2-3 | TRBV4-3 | CASSQVTSSSTDTQYF | TGCGCCAGCAGCCAAGTGACATCCTCTAGCACAGATACGCAGTATTTT
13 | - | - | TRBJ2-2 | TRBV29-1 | CSVDAGTGGELFF | TGCAGCGTTGACGCGGGAACCGGCGGGGAGCTGTTTTTT
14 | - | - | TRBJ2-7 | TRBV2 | CASSEIAQSYEQYF | TGTGCCAGCAGTGAGATCGCGCAGTCCTACGAGCAGTACTTC
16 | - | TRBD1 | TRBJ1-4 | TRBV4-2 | CASSQAGQGAREKLFF | TGTGCCAGCAGCCAGGCCGGACAGGGGGCGCGGGAAAAACTGTTTTTT
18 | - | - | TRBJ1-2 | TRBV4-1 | CASSQDTILLFTNYGYTF | TGCGCCAGCAGCCAGGACACCATTTTACTGTTCACTAACTATGGCTACACCTTC
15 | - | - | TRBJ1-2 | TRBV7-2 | CASSLEAGMRYGYTF | TGTGCCAGCAGCTTAGAAGCAGGTATGCGCTATGGCTACACCTTC
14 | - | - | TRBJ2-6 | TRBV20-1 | CSAPRGTGANVLTF | TGCAGTGCGCCCAGGGGAACTGGGGCCAACGTCCTGACTTTC
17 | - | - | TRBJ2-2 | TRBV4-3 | CASSQGGGPQYTGELFF | TGCGCCAGCAGCCAAGGCGGAGGGCCGCAATACACCGGGGAGCTGTTTTTT
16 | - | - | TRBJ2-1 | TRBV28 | CASSPLVYQSGNEQFF | TGTGCCAGCAGTCCTCTCGTCTATCAGTCGGGTAATGAGCAGTTCTTC